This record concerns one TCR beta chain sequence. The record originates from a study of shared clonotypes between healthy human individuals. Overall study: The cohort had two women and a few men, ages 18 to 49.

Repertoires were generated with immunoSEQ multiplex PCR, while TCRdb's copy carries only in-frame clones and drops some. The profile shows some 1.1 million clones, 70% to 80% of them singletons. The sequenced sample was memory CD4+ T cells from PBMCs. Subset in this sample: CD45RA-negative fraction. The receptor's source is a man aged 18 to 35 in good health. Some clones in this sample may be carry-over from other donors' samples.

This CDR3 reads CAIRDLQGGTDTQYF. The CDR3 DNA reads TGTGCCATCAGGGACTTACAGGGGGGCACAGATACGCAGTATTTT. The chain carries TRBV10-3 and TRBJ2-3; TRBD1 matches at 8 bases. V lost 6 bases, J lost 1 base, and 6 bases stayed unmatched. Germline V lookup: CDR1 ENHRY, CDR2 SYGVKD. This CDR3 region has 15 residues.